The TCR beta chain described here comes from a study of blood T cell repertoires in COVID-19. Study information: Sites in the United States, Italy and Spain provided acute and convalescent COVID-19 samples. Sources were T cells, B-cell-depleted T cells, or PBMCs; the material itself was cDNA or gDNA.

The CDR3 contains 15 residues. V was cut by 4 bases and J by 1 base, with 11 bases left in between. Germline CDR1 and CDR2: SGHVS and FQNEAQ. TCRdb keeps only in-frame clones here, not all; method: immunoSEQ multiplex PCR. The sample lists some 73,000 clones; 82% were seen once. This TCR was sampled from a woman aged 60-75 years with acute or convalescent COVID-19. The gene calls are TRBV7-8 and TRBJ1-3; D is undetermined. Sequencing was performed on peripheral blood. The CDR3 sequence is CASSYELRSGNTIYF. The DNA for the CDR3 is TGTGCCAGCAGCTATGAACTTCGGTCTGGAAACACCATATATTTT.